The 24 T cell receptor beta chains given below trace back to one sample, sequenced in a study of relationships among human T cell subsets (dated by TCRdb to the early 2010s). Following the CD25, CD56 and CD294 bead selections, the CD4+CD25-CD294- flow-through was collected as the Th1 cells. The library was made by multiplex PCR. Data came from a 454 GS FLX. TCR alpha and beta CDR3 regions were amplified from mRNA by semiquantitative ARM-PCR. ARM-PCR used tagged nested gene-specific primers, after which communal superprimers carried out exponential amplification. Using fastp trimming at Q25 and MiXCR clonotype assembly, TCRdb reanalyzed the public sequencing data and kept in-frame beta chains. CDR3 protein duplicates are merged, each entry listing the most common genes and DNA. This sample has 10,000 to 15,000 distinct CDR3 sequences in its table, and around 69% of those were observed once. The biggest ten clones account for about 27% of the sample.

Sample: CD4+ Th1 cells sorted from blood. Interpreted using the paper, the cell subset or site label stands for: CD4+CD25-CD294- T helper 1 cells. The receptors were sampled from a man aged 35 to 55 in good health.

This chain connects TRBV11-2 to TRBJ2-7; the match to TRBD2 covers 9 bases. J gave up 6 bases and V 5 bases, and 14 bases lay outside the gene matches. This CDR3 contains 16 residues. Germline CDR1 SGHAT, CDR2 FQNNGV. The CDR3 reads CASSPQSGLASAEQYF. CDR3 DNA sequence: TGTGCCAGCAGCCCCCAGTCCGGACTAGCGTCTGCCGAGCAGTACTTC.

The chain couples TRBV5-1 to TRBJ2-7, with a tentative D call TRBD1 (5 bases). This CDR3 has 15 residues. V dropped 1 base and J dropped 3 bases, with 14 bases sitting between them. The V gene's germline CDR1 is SGHRS and CDR2 YFSETQ. CDR3 DNA sequence: TGCGCCAGCAGCTTGCAGGGTCAAACGGACTACGAGCAGTACTTC. This sequence encodes CASSLQGQTDYEQYF.

This sequence joins TRBV18 and TRBJ2-1; possible D gene TRBD2, 6 bases. The CDR3 spans 15 residues. Germline V gene sequence: CDR1 KGHSH, CDR2 LQKENI. V was clipped by 4 bases and J by 5 bases, with 15 bases between them. The CDR3 is CASSHPGLIDNEQFF. CDR3 DNA: TGTGCCAGCTCACATCCGGGACTCATAGACAATGAGCAGTTCTTC. Based on the CDR3 plus reference TRBV18 and TRBJ2-1, the full variable domain is NAGVMQNPRHLVRRRGQEARLRCSPMKGHSHVYWYRQLPEEGLKFMVYLQKENIIDESGMPKERFSAEFPKEGPSILRIQQVVRGDSAAYFCASSHPGLIDNEQFFGPGTRLTVL.

This clonotype appeared a few times. This chain uses TRBV13 with TRBJ2-2, with TRBD1 matching over 10 bases. Germline values: CDR1 PRHDT, CDR2 FYEKMQ (reference sequence). The V and J ends lost 3 bases and 5 bases, in that order; junction bases with no gene match: 12. The CDR3 consists of 18 residues. In DNA, the CDR3 is TGTGCCAGCAGCTTCGAGACAGGGGGCAAAATTGGGACCGGGGAGCTGTTTTTT. Amino acids: CASSFETGGKIGTGELFF.

The chain links TRBV6-2 or TRBV6-3 to TRBJ2-3; 11 nucleotides align to TRBD2. CDR1 MNHEY and CDR2 SVGEGT come from the germline V gene. The CDR3 spans 12 residues. V shed 6 bases and J 9 bases; nucleotides not matched to a gene: 2. The CDR3 bases are TGTGCCAGCAGGACTAGCGGGAAGACGCAGTATTTT. Translating gives CASRTSGKTQYF.

The V and J genes are TRBV11-2 and TRBJ2-3; D gene uncertain. Trimming took 5 bases from V and 6 from J, leaving 12 bases between them. Germline lookup yields CDR1 SGHAT and CDR2 FQNNGV. The CDR3 has 13 residues. The CDR3 protein is CASSPSGVDTQYF. Here the CDR3 DNA reads TGTGCCAGCAGCCCCTCAGGAGTGGATACGCAGTATTTT.

This clonotype has only a few counts. The CDR3 coding sequence is TGTGCCAGCGTAAAATCTAGCACCTCCGAGCAGTACTTC. This codes for CASVKSSTSEQYF. The chain links TRBV2 to TRBJ2-7, with a weak D call TRBD2 (5 bases). CDR1 and CDR2 (germline): SNHLY, FYNNEI. The CDR3 runs to 13 residues. Trimming removed 8 bases at V and 6 bases at J, with 17 bases between.

This chain joins TRBV5-1 and TRBJ1-5; 7 positions match TRBD1. After removal of 4 bases from V and 0 bases from J, the junction contained 1 base not matched to a gene. Germline CDR1 and CDR2: SGHRS and YFSETQ. The CDR3 runs to 14 residues. CDR3 sequence: CASSRDSSNQPQHF. DNA for the CDR3: TGCGCCAGCAGCAGGGACAGTAGCAATCAGCCCCAGCATTTT.

V gene TRBV10-3 combines with J gene TRBJ2-1; tentatively, D is TRBD1 (6 bases). Germline CDR1 reads ENHRY; CDR2 reads SYGVKD. CDR3 length equals 16 residues. V lost 1 base, J lost 7 bases, and 17 bases lay in between. DNA for the CDR3: TGTGCCATCAGTGAGTTGGTAAGGACAGACCCGAATGAGCAGTTCTTC. It yields the protein CAISELVRTDPNEQFF.

The chain recombines TRBV10-2 with TRBJ2-3; TRBD1 aligns across 10 bases. CDR1 WSHSY and CDR2 SAAADI come from the germline V gene. The J segment lost 8 bases and the V segment lost 5 bases, leaving 7 bases of the junction unmatched. The CDR3 contains 14 residues. Written as DNA, the CDR3 is TGCGCCAGCAGTTCCGACAGGGGGCGGGGTACGCAGTATTTT. It translates to CASSSDRGRGTQYF.

The rearrangement uses TRBV11-1 and TRBJ1-2; the match to TRBD1 covers 7 bases. The CDR3 is 13 amino acids. V lost 5 bases, J lost 5 bases, and 5 bases stayed unmatched. Germline V CDR1 and CDR2: SGHAT, FQDESV (reference sequence). CDR3 in DNA: TGTGCCAGCAGCGGGGGGACAGAATATGGCTACACCTTC. Protein sequence: CASSGGTEYGYTF.

The CDR3: CASSYRDSLRNQPQHF. CDR3 nucleotide sequence: TGTGCCAGCAGTTATCGGGACAGCTTACGCAATCAGCCCCAGCATTTT. The chain joins TRBV27 to TRBJ1-5, with 7 bases that match TRBD1. Per the germline V gene, CDR1 is MNHEY and CDR2 is SMNVEV (reference sequence). The V and J ends lost 4 bases and 2 bases, in that order; junction bases with no gene match: 8. The CDR3 length is 16 residues.

This chain links TRBV5-1 with TRBJ2-1; TRBD2 agrees at 14 bases. This CDR3 is built from 13 residues. V was clipped by 6 bases and J by 10 bases; unmatched bases: 3. CDR1 is SGHRS and CDR2 is YFSETQ in the germline V gene. CDR3 bases: TGCGCCAGCACCCGGACTAGCGGGAGGGAGCAGTTCTTC. Translated: CASTRTSGREQFF. Drawing the rest from reference TRBV5-1 and TRBJ2-1, the complete variable domain is KAGVTQTPRYLIKTRGQQVTLSCSPISGHRSVSWYQQTPGQGLQFLFEYFSETQRNKGNFPGRFSGRQFSNSRSEMNVSTLELGDSALYLCASTRTSGREQFFGPGTRLTVL.

J is TRBJ2-2 and V is TRBV10-2; D is possibly TRBD1 (6 bases). Between the trimmed V and J ends, which lost 8 bases and 0 bases, there was a span of 10 bases. CDR1 WSHSY and CDR2 SAAADI come from the germline V gene. The CDR3 consists of 14 residues. The DNA of the CDR3 is TGCGCCAGCTCTACAGGGTCGAACACCGGGGAGCTGTTTTTT. It encodes CASSTGSNTGELFF.

The V and J genes are TRBV6-5 and TRBJ2-4; D is tentatively TRBD1 or TRBD2 (5 bases each). Germline values: CDR1 MNHEY, CDR2 SVGAGI. The CDR3 sequence is 14 residues long. The V end lost 4 bases, the J end lost 9 bases, and 16 bases lay between the germline ends. The CDR3 DNA reads as TGTGCCAGCAGTTCCGACAGCGGCCACGGCATTCAGTACTTC. Translated: CASSSDSGHGIQYF.

The chain couples TRBV11-1 to TRBJ2-2, with a weak D call TRBD2 (5 bases). The V end lost 5 bases, the J end lost 3 bases, and 16 bases lay between the germline ends. The CDR3 runs to 16 residues. The germline CDR1 and CDR2 sequences are SGHAT and FQDESV (reference sequence). The CDR3 is CASSLGRGKDTGELFF. In nucleotides, the CDR3 is TGTGCCAGCAGCCTCGGCCGGGGAAAAGACACCGGGGAGCTGTTTTTT.

This rearrangement joins TRBV2 to TRBJ1-5, with D maybe TRBD1 (6 bases). Germline CDR1 SNHLY, CDR2 FYNNEI. The V end was cut by 5 bases, the J end by 2 bases, with 13 bases between. The CDR3 is made up of 15 amino acids. The CDR3: CASSFQGTGNQPQHF. As DNA, the CDR3 is TGTGCCAGCAGTTTTCAGGGGACGGGCAATCAGCCCCAGCATTTT.

V gene TRBV12-3 or TRBV12-4 combines with J gene TRBJ2-1; 9 bases match TRBD1. The CDR3 has 13 residues. The V gene end was trimmed by 6 bases and the J gene end by 9 bases; junction bases not matched to a gene: 6. The CDR3 here is CASRGTGQGEQFF. The CDR3 region has the DNA TGTGCCAGCAGGGGGACAGGGCAGGGTGAGCAGTTCTTC.

This clonotype was seen only a few times. An end of the junction differs from the germline gene, which may be a read error. V gene TRBV5-4 combines with J gene TRBJ1-2; 7 bases align to TRBD1. The CDR3 contains 12 residues. Germline lookup yields CDR1 SGHNT and CDR2 YYREEE (reference sequence). CDR3 in DNA: TGTGCCAGCAGCTTAGACAGGGCTGGCTGCACCTTC. The encoded protein is CASSLDRAGCTF.

This clonotype was seen a single time. The J gene is TRBJ2-1, the V gene TRBV7-2; no clear D gene. Trimming shortened V by 3 bases and J by 9 bases, and 6 bases separated the two germline ends. Germline loops: CDR1 SGHTA, CDR2 FQGNSA. The CDR3 runs 11 residues. The CDR3 region has the DNA TGTGCCAGCAGCTTGTCGCCTGAGCAGTTCTTC. Translated, it gives CASSLSPEQFF.

V usage is TRBV23-1 and J usage is TRBJ2-1; no definite D call. TRBV23-1 is given ORF status, its function remaining uncertain. The germline V and J ends were trimmed by 0 bases and 0 bases, with 15 bases remaining between them. The CDR3 is made up of 18 amino acids. The CDR3 is CASSQSALTESSYNEQFF. Here the CDR3 DNA reads TGCGCCAGCAGTCAATCGGCCCTAACAGAGAGCTCCTACAATGAGCAGTTCTTC.

The V call is TRBV12-3 or TRBV12-4, the J call TRBJ2-3; D is uncertain. This CDR3 has 13 amino acids. V was trimmed by 4 bases and J by 4 bases, leaving 9 bases between them. Here the CDR3 DNA reads TGTGCCAGCAGTTACCGTACGGCAGATACGCAGTATTTT. Encoded protein: CASSYRTADTQYF.

The rearrangement uses TRBV11-2 and TRBJ2-7; tentatively, D is TRBD1 or TRBD2 (6 bases each). CDR1 and CDR2 (germline): SGHAT, FQNNGV. V was cut by 1 base and J by 2 bases, with 12 bases left in between. CDR3 length: 15 residues. The CDR3 region is CASSLARGPPYEQYF. DNA for the CDR3: TGTGCCAGCAGCTTAGCTCGGGGGCCACCCTACGAGCAGTACTTC.

The chain joins TRBV11-2 to TRBJ2-1; D may match TRBD1 or TRBD2 (5 bases each). CDR1 SGHAT and CDR2 FQNNGV come from the germline V gene. This CDR3 is 15 amino acids long. V was shortened by 5 bases and J by 0 bases, with 11 bases between the two germline ends. CDR3 in amino acids: CASSQRGNSYNEQFF. The CDR3 bases are TGTGCCAGCAGCCAGAGGGGAAACTCCTACAATGAGCAGTTCTTC.